The clone carrying this TCR beta chain has more than one count but fewer than ten. Its antigen remains unidentified. V shed 8 bases and J 6 bases; nucleotides not matched to a gene: 7. The germline V gene encodes CDR1 SNHLY and CDR2 FYNNEI. CDR3 size: 14 residues. This sample was included in a study of CD8 T cells in ankylosing spondylitis. Study-wide findings and caveats: Among TCR beta sequences, a motif of several highly homologous variants appeared characteristic of ankylosing spondylitis blood. CD8+ by phenotype, disease-linked clones were relatively rare in peripheral blood. Earlier work had already found some motif variants in reactive arthritis synovial fluid and blood. Disease-linked clones were reportedly significantly enriched in matched ankylosing spondylitis synovial fluid.

Libraries of TCR beta came from quantitative 5'-RACE with molecular barcodes. TCRdb itself ran the 5' RACE reads through MiXCR, one entry per CDR3 protein. The data contain under 850,000 distinct CDR3 sequences, about 20% of them singletons. The clonotype was recovered from a male donor with ankylosing spondylitis. The chain employs TRBV2 and TRBJ2-1; the match to TRBD2 covers 10 bases. Sequenced sample: blood, either unsorted or a sorted T cell fraction (not recorded which). CDR3: CASDPPSGSNEQFF. DNA for the CDR3: TGTGCCAGCGACCCCCCTAGCGGGAGCAATGAGCAGTTCTTC.